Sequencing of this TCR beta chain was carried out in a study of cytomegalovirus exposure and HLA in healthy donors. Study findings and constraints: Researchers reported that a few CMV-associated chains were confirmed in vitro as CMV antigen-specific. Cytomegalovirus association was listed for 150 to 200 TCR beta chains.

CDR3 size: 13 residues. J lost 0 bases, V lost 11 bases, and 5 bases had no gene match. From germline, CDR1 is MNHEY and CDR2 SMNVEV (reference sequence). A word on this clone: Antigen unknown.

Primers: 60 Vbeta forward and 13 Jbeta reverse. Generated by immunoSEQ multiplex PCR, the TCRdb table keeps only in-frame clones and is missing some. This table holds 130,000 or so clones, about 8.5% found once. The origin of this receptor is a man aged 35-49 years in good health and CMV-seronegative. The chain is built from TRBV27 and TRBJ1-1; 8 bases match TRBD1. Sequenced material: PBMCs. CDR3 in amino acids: CACGQGLNTEAFF. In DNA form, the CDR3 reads TGTGCCTGCGGACAGGGACTGAACACTGAAGCTTTCTTT.